A selection of T cell receptor beta chains follows, all from one sample in a study of OX40 agonist ivuxolimab in advanced cancers. Clones were read by immunoSEQ multiplex PCR, and TCRdb kept only the in-frame ones, dropping some. The table includes under 80,000 clones, about 90% detected once. The sequencing here drew on CD4+ or CD8+ T cells sorted from blood, taken in a trial of the OX40 agonist ivuxolimab. These TCRs come from an adult with an advanced solid tumor such as melanoma, head and neck, liver or kidney cancer. CDR3s include the opening cysteine and the closing phenylalanine or tryptophan. A D gene is named only where the DNA matches it firmly. A row's size may be missing; if present it is once, few, many or a size class.

TRBJ2-7 | . | . | TRBV19 | TGTGCCAGTAGTCCCCTGGGCACCCGAGGGTTCGAGCAGTACTTC | CASSPLGTRGFEQYF
TRBJ1-2 | . | . | TRBV2 | TGTGCCAGCAGTGAATACAGCGGATCCTATGGCTACACCTTC | CASSEYSGSYGYTF
TRBJ2-1 | . | . | TRBV28 | TGTGCCAGCAGTTTCGGGGGGCCCCCTGCGGATGAGCAGTTCTTC | CASSFGGPPADEQFF
TRBJ2-7 | . | . | TRBV10-1 | TGCGCCAGCAGTGACCTAGACGGTGCGGGGGAGCAGTACTTC | CASSDLDGAGEQYF
TRBJ2-1 | . | . | TRBV29-1 | TGCAGCGTCCTCGCGTACAGGTACAATGAGCAGTTCTTC | CSVLAYRYNEQFF
TRBJ1-2 | TRBD1 | . | TRBV6-5 | TGTGCCAGCAGTTACTCGAGAGGGGGCGACTACACCTTC | CASSYSRGGDYTF
TRBJ2-3 | TRBD2 | . | TRBV29-1 | TGCAGCGTTGAGGCGGCTAGCGGGGGGGCCGTGAGGGCAGATACGCAGTATTTT | CSVEAASGGAVRADTQYF
TRBJ2-7 | TRBD1 | . | TRBV11-2 | TGTGCCAGCAGCTTGTGGCCAGGGGGCAACTACGAGCAGTACTTC | CASSLWPGGNYEQYF
TRBJ2-7 | . | . | TRBV6-5 | TGTGCCAGCAATAAAGAGTCAGCAGGCGCCTACGAGCAGTACTTC | CASNKESAGAYEQYF
TRBJ2-7 | TRBD1 | . | TRBV11-2 | TGTGCCAGCAGCTTGGGACAGGCAAGGGCCGAACAGTACTTC | CASSLGQARAEQYF
TRBJ2-6 | TRBD1 | . | TRBV19 | TGTGCCAGTAGTATAGATGGACAGGGGGCGGTTGGGGCCAACGTCCTGACTTTC | CASSIDGQGAVGANVLTF
TRBJ2-5 | . | . | TRBV19 | TGTGCCAGTAGCGGGAGCCAAGAGACCCAGTACTTC | CASSGSQETQYF
TRBJ2-3 | . | . | TRBV7-3 | TGTGCCAGCAGCTTCGAAGGGGATACGCAGTATTTT | CASSFEGDTQYF
TRBJ2-7 | . | . | TRBV6-1 | TGTGCCAGCAGTGAACTGTGGAGCTCCTACGAGCAGTACTTC | CASSELWSSYEQYF
TRBJ2-2 | . | . | TRBV28 | TGTGCCAGCAGTTTCTTACTGGCAGGGCACACCGGGGAGCTGTTTTTT | CASSFLLAGHTGELFF
TRBJ1-1 | . | . | TRBV2 | TGTGCCAGCAGGGGGGTGACGCACACTGAAGCTTTCTTT | CASRGVTHTEAFF
TRBJ2-3 | . | . | TRBV11-3 | TGTGCCAGCAGCTTAGGTGGGGGCACAGATACGCAGTATTTT | CASSLGGGTDTQYF
TRBJ1-3 | . | . | TRBV4-1 | TGCGCCAGCAGCCAAGAGAGGGGGTTCGGGCTTGGAAACACCATATATTTT | CASSQERGFGLGNTIYF
TRBJ1-4 | . | . | TRBV5-1 | TGCGCCAGCAGCTTGGCTGGGACCGAACTCGGGGAAAAACTGTTTTTT | CASSLAGTELGEKLFF
TRBJ1-2 | . | once | TRBV19 | TGTGCCAGTAGCACAAGCGGACAGTATGGCTACACCTTC | CASSTSGQYGYTF
TRBJ1-6 | . | . | TRBV5-1 | TGCGCCAGCAGCGCGGGGGGCGGCCATAATTCACCCCTCCACTTT | CASSAGGGHNSPLHF
TRBJ2-3 | . | . | TRBV13 | TGTGCCAGCAACTTAGTAGGGGTGGGGACAGATACGCAGTATTTT | CASNLVGVGTDTQYF
TRBJ2-3 | TRBD1 | . | TRBV5-1 | TGCGCCAGCAGCCTCGGGACAGCCACAGATACGCAGTATTTT | CASSLGTATDTQYF
TRBJ2-1 | . | . | TRBV15 | TGTGCCACCATCGACTCCGGGGTGTGGGGAAATGAGCAGTTCTTC | CATIDSGVWGNEQFF
TRBJ2-1 | TRBD1 | . | TRBV2 | TGTGCCAGCAGTGAACGGTCGGGCAGGGGGCGGAATGAGCAGTTCTTC | CASSERSGRGRNEQFF
TRBJ1-1 | . | . | TRBV7-2 | TGTGCCAGCAGCCACGGGAGCGCTGAAGCTTTCTTT | CASSHGSAEAFF